One sample yielded the 25 T cell receptor beta chains listed below, sequenced in a study of tumor-infiltrating lymphocytes in primary liver carcinoma. Priming with a constant-region primer yielded TCR beta cDNA from roughly 490 ng total RNA. Modified slightly, ARM-PCR produced TCR beta libraries over three nested multiplex PCR rounds. Investigators reported that the first two PCR rounds, at roughly 10 cycles each, used TRBV1-TRBV30 forward primers with a C-beta reverse primer. Via MiXCR, TCRdb re-called the multiplex PCR reads, giving one row per CDR3 protein. The table lists about 48,000 distinct CDR3 sequences, around 79% of them singletons, with around 30% in the top ten. Unsorted bulk tissue of about 20-32 mg yielded co-extracted RNA and DNA. The sequencing input was liver tumor tissue from sampling region 3. Subset reported: tumor region T3, left-lateral pole. These receptors originate from a man in his forties or fifties with primary liver carcinoma and hepatitis B virus infection.

Of note for this clonotype: An end of the junction does not agree with germline; a read error may underlie this. The V call is TRBV11-1, the J call TRBJ2-1; 8 bases align to TRBD1. There are 16 residues in the CDR3. Germline assignment: CDR1 SGHAT and CDR2 FQDESV (reference sequence). CDR3 sequence (DNA): TGTGCAAGCAGCTCCCCCAGACAGGGGATCTACAATGAGCAATTCTTC. It is translated as CASSSPRQGIYNEQFF.

This clonotype was seen ten or more times. CDR3 nucleotide sequence: TGCGCCAGCAGCCAAGATCGATTCTCCGGGACCCAGTACTTC. Translated, it gives CASSQDRFSGTQYF. The chain uses TRBV4-1 and TRBJ2-5; D gene uncertain. The germline V and J ends were trimmed by 0 bases and 7 bases, with 12 bases remaining between them. Germline loops: CDR1 MGHRA, CDR2 YSYEKL. The CDR3 has 14 amino acids.

Comment on this clonotype: One end of the junction does not line up with germline, which may come from a read error. The chain employs TRBV29-1 and TRBJ2-3, with TRBD1 matching over 8 bases. Germline V gives CDR1 SQVTM, CDR2 ANQGSEA. CDR3 length equals 15 residues. The CDR3 sequence: CSAAWAGGIGDTQYF. CDR3 DNA sequence: TGCAGCGCTGCGTGGGCAGGGGGCATAGGAGATACACAGTATTTT.

Regarding this clonotype: No conserved phenylalanine or tryptophan ends this CDR3, so it is likely a read error. It is unclear where the CDR3 begins or ends on the DNA, so no DNA is shown, and the CDR3 is as TCRdb lists it. The chain carries TRBV11-2 and TRBJ2-7. The CDR3 totals 14 residues, both ends included. Germline V gene lookup returns CDR1 SGHAT and CDR2 FQNNGV. This CDR3 is CASSLTDGVYERYL.

This clonotype was counted at least ten times. An end of the junction does not agree with germline; a read error may underlie this. The J gene is TRBJ2-5, the V gene TRBV11-2; a possible D gene is TRBD2 (6 bases). The germline V gene encodes CDR1 SGHAT and CDR2 FQNNGV. The CDR3 sequence is 14 residues long. The CDR3 is CASSLRGTQETQHF. The CDR3 DNA reads TGTGCCAGCAGCTTGCGGGGCACGCAAGAGACCCAGCACTTC.

This clonotype appeared many times. The rearrangement joins TRBV29-1 to TRBJ1-1, with D hard to call. V was cut by 1 base and J by 0 bases, with 3 bases left in between. Germline values: CDR1 SQVTM, CDR2 ANQGSEA. The CDR3 is 12 residues long. The CDR3 coding sequence is TGCAGCGTTGAAGGCATGAACACTGAAGCTTTCTTT. As protein: CSVEGMNTEAFF.

This rearrangement joins TRBV11-2 to TRBJ2-2, with D possibly being TRBD2 (5 bases). Germline CDR1 SGHAT, CDR2 FQNNGV. This CDR3 has 15 residues. In DNA, the CDR3 is TGTATCAGCAACTTAGTCGGACGGGGCACCGGGGAGCTGTTTTTT. It codes for CISNLVGRGTGELFF.

Concerning this clonotype: Its ends do not fully match the called genes, so a read error is possible. The chain uses TRBV4-2 and TRBJ2-1, with 8 nucleotides matching TRBD2. The CDR3 is 17 amino acids. CDR1 and CDR2 from the germline V gene are LGHNA and YNFKEQ. The CDR3 reads CVSSQDATGGHHNEQFF. The CDR3 coding sequence is TGTGTCAGCAGCCAAGATGCGACGGGAGGGCATCACAATGAGCAGTTCTTC.

In regard to this clonotype: As the CDR3 is not closed by the conserved phenylalanine or tryptophan, this likely results from a read error. V usage is TRBV7-8 and J usage is TRBJ1-2; 8 bases map to TRBD1. Germline loops: CDR1 SGHVS, CDR2 FQNEAQ. The CDR3 covers 15 residues. The CDR3 coding sequence is TGTGCCGGCAGCTGGCGGACAGGGACCCACTATGGCTACACCCTC. Translating gives CAGSWRTGTHYGYTL.

The chain recombines TRBV4-1 with TRBJ2-7; maybe TRBD1 (6 bases). V lost 3 bases and J 6 bases, leaving 21 bases between the germline ends. The CDR3 extends over 16 amino acids. Germline-derived CDR1 and CDR2 are MGHRA and YSYEKL. CDR3 in amino acids: CASSQGAGPPVGEQYF. DNA for the CDR3: TGCGCCAGCAGCCAGGGGGCAGGGCCACCGGTTGGCGAGCAGTACTTC.

This clonotype was observed a single time. The junction differs from germline at one of its ends, possibly a read error. The rearrangement links TRBV11-2 to TRBJ2-5, with no clear D. Germline-derived CDR1 and CDR2 are SGHAT and FQNNGV. This CDR3 is 12 amino acids long. CDR3 in amino acids: CASSLEERTQYF. The CDR3 nucleotides read TGTGCCAGCAGTTTAGAGGAAAGGACCCAATACTTC.

Regarding this clonotype: Germline is not matched at one junction end, which may reflect a read error. The V gene is TRBV4-1, the J gene TRBJ2-2, with no clear D. The CDR3 loop spans 15 amino acids. Germline V lookup: CDR1 MGHRA, CDR2 YSYEKL. CDR3 sequence (DNA): TGCCCCAGCAGTATAGCAGGAGATGTCACCGGGGAGCTGTTTTTT. It encodes CPSSIAGDVTGELFF.

Turning to this clonotype: A read error may produce the germline difference seen at one junction end. This chain joins TRBV10-3 and TRBJ2-2; 9 bases are shared with TRBD2. Germline V gene sequence: CDR1 ENHRY, CDR2 SYGVKD. CDR3 length: 19 residues. The CDR3 loop reads CAISESVTSGRAHTGQLFF. CDR3 coding DNA: TGTGCCATCAGTGAGTCAGTGACTAGCGGTAGGGCCCATACCGGGCAGCTGTTTTTT.

A note on this clonotype: At one end, the junction sequence differs from germline, possibly due to a read error. The chain links TRBV6-1 to TRBJ2-1, with 8 bases aligning to TRBD2. The V gene's germline CDR1 is MNHNS and CDR2 SASEGT. CDR3 size: 14 residues. CDR3: CANSEWRGADERFF. Written as DNA, the CDR3 is TGTGCCAACAGTGAATGGCGGGGGGCGGATGAGCGGTTCTTC.

This chain connects TRBV11-2 to TRBJ2-1; D uncertain. The CDR3 contains 14 residues. Germline loops: CDR1 SGHAT, CDR2 FQNNGV. V lost 6 bases to trimming and J lost 7 bases, with 16 bases between them. The CDR3 region has the DNA TGTGCCAGCAGTTCAGCAGGCCCTGAGAATGAGCAGTTCTTC. Protein product: CASSSAGPENEQFF. The full variable domain, rest sourced from reference TRBV11-2 and TRBJ2-1, is EAGVAQSPRYKIIEKRQSVAFWCNPISGHATLYWYQQILGQGPKLLIQFQNNGVVDDSQLPKDRFSAERLKGVDSTLKIQPAKLEDSAVYLCASSSAGPENEQFFGPGTRLTVL.

This clonotype was recorded only once. V is TRBV5-5 and J is TRBJ2-5; possible D gene TRBD2, 5 bases. The germline V gene has CDR1 SGHKS and CDR2 YYEKEE (reference sequence). Deletions cut 4 bases from V and 0 bases from J, with 19 bases between. The CDR3 spans 17 residues. The CDR3 is CASSVGLARWYQETQYF. CDR3 coding DNA: TGTGCCAGCAGCGTAGGGCTAGCAAGATGGTACCAAGAGACCCAGTACTTC.

Only one count was recorded for this clonotype. A much larger clone differs by one base, so this may be a read error. J is TRBJ2-7 and V is TRBV30, with 8 bases that match TRBD1. This CDR3 is built from 15 residues. Germline assignment: CDR1 GTSNPN and CDR2 SVGIG (reference sequence). The CDR3 nucleotides read TGTGCCTGGAGTGTACCCGGGACAGGAACCTACGAGCAGCACTTC. Protein: CAWSVPGTGTYEQHF.

V is TRBV29-1 and J is TRBJ2-5; TRBD1 aligns across 9 bases. Germline V CDR1 and CDR2: SQVTM, ANQGSEA. CDR3 length: 13 residues. The CDR3 DNA reads TGCAGTGTAGGCCGGGACAGGGTAGAGACCCAGTACTTC. It codes for CSVGRDRVETQYF.

Here the CDR3 reads CASSHGAGLAKNIQYF. In DNA form, the CDR3 reads TGTGCCAGCAGTCACGGGGCCGGCCTAGCCAAAAACATTCAGTACTTC. The chain couples TRBV7-9 to TRBJ2-4; possibly TRBD1 or TRBD2 for D (5 bases each). There are 16 residues in the CDR3. Germline lookup yields CDR1 SEHNR and CDR2 FQNEAQ (reference sequence). Trimming took 6 bases from V and 0 from J, leaving 15 bases between them.

The count of this clonotype is one. Germline and junction disagree at one end, which may indicate a read error. This sequence joins TRBV11-2 and TRBJ2-2, with TRBD1 as a possible D gene (6 bases). The CDR3 is made up of 13 amino acids. Germline CDR1 reads SGHAT; CDR2 reads FQNNGV. CDR3 in DNA: TGTGCCACGGGACATGGGGACACTGGGGAGCTGTTTTTT. Translation gives CATGHGDTGELFF.

For this clonotype: Just one base apart from a much larger clone, this may be a read error. Because it lacks the conserved phenylalanine or tryptophan at the end, this CDR3 is likely a read error. This chain links TRBV24-1 with TRBJ2-1; D is ambiguous. The V end was cut by 6 bases, the J end by 7 bases, with 12 bases between. The CDR3 length is 13 residues. Germline values: CDR1 KGHDR, CDR2 SFDVKD. CDR3 amino acids: CATSQSVPNEQFS. CDR3 coding DNA: TGTGCCACCAGTCAATCTGTGCCGAATGAGCAGTTCTCC.

A note on this clonotype: The junction departs from germline at one end; a sequencing error may be responsible. The chain carries TRBV11-2 and TRBJ2-7; maybe TRBD1 (7 bases). The CDR3 totals 15 residues. Germline assignment: CDR1 SGHAT and CDR2 FQNNGV. CDR3 loop: CASSQYSGGGYKQCF. For the CDR3, the DNA is TGTGCCAGCAGCCAATATTCAGGAGGGGGCTACAAGCAGTGCTTC.

A note on this clonotype: One end of the junction does not line up with germline, which may come from a read error. This sequence joins TRBV11-2 and TRBJ1-1, with D hard to call. Per germline, CDR1 SGHAT and CDR2 FQNNGV. This CDR3 region has 12 residues. CDR3 DNA: TGTGCCAACAGCCCTCTGGGGTGGGGAGCTTCCTTT. Protein product: CANSPLGWGASF.

The chain carries TRBV6-1 and TRBJ1-6, with D unresolved. The germline V gene has CDR1 MNHNS and CDR2 SASEGT. Trimming took 2 bases from V and 11 from J, leaving 16 bases between them. This CDR3 region has 15 residues. CDR3 bases: TGTGCCAGCAGTGAAATGGTCACCGGGAGGCCACCCCTCCACTTT. It codes for CASSEMVTGRPPLHF.

In regard to this clonotype: The junction and the germline gene differ at one end; a read error may be behind it. This chain joins TRBV19 and TRBJ2-2; a weak D match, TRBD1 (6 bases). The CDR3 covers 14 residues. Germline V lookup: CDR1 LNHDA, CDR2 SQIVND (reference sequence). As DNA, the CDR3 is TGTACCAGCCTACAGGGACCGAACACCTGGGAGCTGTTTTTT. Protein product: CTSLQGPNTWELFF.